This TCR beta chain stems from a study of immune evolution from preneoplasia to lung adenocarcinoma. Libraries were prepared by immunoSEQ multiplex PCR; TCRdb keeps only in-frame clonotypes and omits some of them. Among 20,000 or so clones listed, less than 80% were seen once. Between the mid-2010s and the late 2010s, patients underwent resection in Japan or China. Premalignant or tumor cells were enriched by macro-dissection after pathologic assessment. By share, this clone ranks as medium-sized. Its target is unknown. Study-wide results and limits: Later-stage lesions appeared to have more T cells, more diversity, less clonality.

V lost 7 bases, J lost 0 bases, and 6 bases stayed unmatched. Germline V CDR1 and CDR2: SGHRS, YFSETQ. The CDR3 spans 16 residues. Input material: FFPE invasive lung adenocarcinoma tissue. The rearrangement uses TRBV5-1 and TRBJ2-6; 8 nucleotides align to TRBD1. The TCR was taken from a person between 55 and 69 years old with lung adenocarcinoma. The chain's CDR3 is CASLGTGSSGANVLTF. DNA of the CDR3: TGCGCCAGCTTGGGGACAGGAAGCTCTGGGGCCAACGTCCTGACTTTC.